This T cell receptor beta chain was recovered during a study of blood T cells in healthy people across ages. General study points: Estimates based on one million T cells were treated as lower bounds.

Germline V gives CDR1 LGHDT, CDR2 YNNKEL (reference sequence). The J segment lost 2 bases and the V segment lost 4 bases, leaving 13 bases of the junction unmatched. The CDR3 spans 18 residues. Using a J-beta primer mix together with a sample-barcoded 5' primer, a second PCR was run for roughly 6 to 12 cycles. TCRdb re-called the 5' RACE reads through MiXCR, storing one row per CDR3 protein. The table shows 1.5 million to 2 million distinct CDR3 sequences, with 35% to 50% occurring only once. Comments on this clonotype: What it binds is unknown.

The chain has TRBV3-1 and TRBJ1-5; 8 bases are shared with TRBD1. This TCR was recovered from a human donor in good health. Sequenced sample: blood. The CDR3 spells CASSPPLTGEGGNQPQHF. The CDR3 DNA sequence: TGTGCCAGCAGCCCCCCTTTGACAGGGGAGGGTGGCAATCAGCCCCAGCATTTT.